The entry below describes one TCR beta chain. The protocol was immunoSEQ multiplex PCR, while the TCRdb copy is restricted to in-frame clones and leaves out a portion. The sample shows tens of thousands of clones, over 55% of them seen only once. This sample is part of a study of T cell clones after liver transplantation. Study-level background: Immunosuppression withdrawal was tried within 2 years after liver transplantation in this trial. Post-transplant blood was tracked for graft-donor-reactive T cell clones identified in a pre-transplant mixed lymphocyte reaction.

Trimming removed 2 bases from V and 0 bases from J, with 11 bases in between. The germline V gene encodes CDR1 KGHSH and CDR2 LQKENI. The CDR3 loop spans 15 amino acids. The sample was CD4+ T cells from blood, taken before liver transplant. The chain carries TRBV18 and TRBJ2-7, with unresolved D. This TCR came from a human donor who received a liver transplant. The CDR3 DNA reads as TGTGCCAGCTCACCAGGCGCAGCGAGCTCCTACGAGCAGTACTTC. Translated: CASSPGAASSYEQYF.